This T cell receptor (beta chain) was identified in a study of shared clonotypes between healthy human individuals. Sequencing used immunoSEQ multiplex PCR; TCRdb keeps in-frame clones, though not all of them. The sample lists hundreds of thousands of clones; about 91% were seen once. The V and J ends lost 5 bases and 7 bases, in that order; junction bases with no gene match: 7. The CDR3 extends over 16 amino acids. CDR1 is LNHNV and CDR2 is YYDKDF in the germline V gene (reference sequence). Naive CD8 cells lacked CD45RO and underwent positive selection for CCR7, leaving out terminally differentiated effector memory CD45RA+ cells.

Input material: naive CD8+ T cells sorted from blood. This rearrangement joins TRBV15 to TRBJ2-2; 13 bases agree with TRBD2. This TCR was sampled from a man aged 25-45 years in good health. CDR3 in DNA: TGTGCCACCAGCGGCGGGACTAGCGGGACTCTCGGGGAGCTGTTTTTT. Residues: CATSGGTSGTLGELFF.